Each of the 18 T cell receptor beta chains below was sequenced from the same sample in a study of T cells in Graves' hyperthyroidism and ophthalmopathy. Regions amplified from RNA transcripts were the TCR beta CDR3 regions. Carried out on the TCR CDR3, a first-round RT-PCR used the HTBI primer set. Using its own MiXCR run on the multiplex PCR reads, TCRdb lists one record per CDR3 protein. The table has a few hundred thousand distinct CDR3 sequences, 15% to 18% seen once. Sequencing was performed on blood. These receptors were obtained from a woman aged 30 to 39 with Graves' hyperthyroidism.

The chain is built from TRBV10-3 and TRBJ2-1; 11 positions agree with TRBD2. The CDR3 runs 15 residues. Germline V gives CDR1 ENHRY, CDR2 SYGVKD. Losses at the gene ends were 7 bases for V and 4 bases for J; bases not matched to a gene: 6. CDR3 nucleotide sequence: TGTGCCATCAACGGGGCTAGCGGGGGGTACAATGAGCAGTTCTTC. Translating it yields CAINGASGGYNEQFF.

For the CDR3, the DNA is TGTGCCAGTGGGCAGGGGGCCGATCAGCCCCAGCATTTT. This encodes CASGQGADQPQHF. The rearrangement uses TRBV19 and TRBJ1-5; 8 bases map to TRBD1. The germline V gene encodes CDR1 LNHDA and CDR2 SQIVND (reference sequence). V was clipped by 8 bases and J by 5 bases; unmatched bases: 5. This CDR3 has 13 amino acids.

This clonotype was recorded at least ten times. The chain recombines TRBV7-8 with TRBJ2-7; TRBD2 agrees at 9 bases. Germline V gene sequence: CDR1 SGHVS, CDR2 FQNEAQ. CDR3 length equals 15 residues. The V segment lost 1 base and the J segment 1 base; nucleotides outside the gene matches: 2. The DNA for the CDR3 is TGTGCCAGCAGCTTAGGGACTAGCGCATCCTACGAGCAGTACTTC. It specifies CASSLGTSASYEQYF.

The V and J genes are TRBV15 and TRBJ1-1; D remains ambiguous. Trimming pared 0 bases from V and 5 bases from J, leaving 7 bases between. The germline V gene has CDR1 LNHNV and CDR2 YYDKDF (reference sequence). The CDR3 has 13 amino acids. The CDR3 region has the DNA TGTGCCACCAGCAGAGAGGAAACGACTGAAGCTTTCTTT. Its translation is CATSREETTEAFF.

This clonotype was found once. V usage is TRBV28 and J usage is TRBJ2-7, with 8 bases identical to TRBD1. V lost 6 bases to trimming and J lost 0 bases; unmatched junction nucleotides: 10. The CDR3 spans 16 residues. Germline CDR1 and CDR2: MDHEN and SYDVKM. The CDR3 coding sequence is TGTGCCAGCAGGCTACAGGGGACAGGATCCTCCTACGAGCAGTACTTC. This codes for CASRLQGTGSSYEQYF.

This clonotype has ten or more counts. This rearrangement joins TRBV29-1 to TRBJ2-3, with a tentative D call TRBD2 (6 bases). This CDR3 has 13 amino acids. Germline V CDR1 and CDR2: SQVTM, ANQGSEA. DNA of the CDR3: TGCAGTCACTCTGGGGGGATGACAGATACGCAGTATTTT. Protein sequence: CSHSGGMTDTQYF.

This clonotype was counted ten times or more. The chain employs TRBV3-1 and TRBJ1-4; 7 bases line up with TRBD1. CDR1 and CDR2 from the germline V gene are LGHDT and YNNKEL (reference sequence). After removal of 1 base from V and 8 bases from J, the junction contained 10 bases not matched to a gene. The CDR3 runs 16 residues. This CDR3 is CASSQGDSNLGEKLFF. CDR3 bases: TGTGCCAGCAGCCAAGGGGACAGCAACTTAGGGGAAAAACTGTTTTTT.

The V call is TRBV20-1, the J call TRBJ2-1; 8 positions match TRBD2. The CDR3 has 14 residues. The V gene's germline CDR1 is DFQATT and CDR2 SNEGSKA (reference sequence). The CDR3 loop reads CNRCGRISYNEQFF. DNA for the CDR3: TGCAATCGGTGCGGGAGGATCTCCTACAATGAGCAGTTCTTC.

The table lists this clonotype with many counts. This chain links TRBV3-1 with TRBJ1-1, with D possibly TRBD1 on 6 matching bases. Germline values: CDR1 LGHDT, CDR2 YNNKEL (reference sequence). V shed 4 bases and J shed 8 bases, with 11 bases lying between them. This CDR3 contains 12 residues. The CDR3 nucleotides read TGTGCCAGCAGCCCAGGGGTCTCCGAAGCTTTCTTT. Amino acid sequence: CASSPGVSEAFF. Based on the CDR3 plus reference TRBV3-1 and TRBJ1-1, the full variable domain is DTAVSQTPKYLVTQMGNDKSIKCEQNLGHDTMYWYKQDSKKFLKIMFSYNNKELIINETVPNRFSPKSPDKAHLNLHINSLELGDSAVYFCASSPGVSEAFFGQGTRLTVV.

This clonotype has at least ten counts. CDR3 sequence reads: CASSLTTGESPYEQYF. DNA of the CDR3: TGTGCCAGCAGCCTAACAACAGGGGAAAGTCCCTACGAGCAGTACTTC. The V call is TRBV27, the J call TRBJ2-7, with 7 bases matching TRBD1. Germline loops: CDR1 MNHEY, CDR2 SMNVEV (reference sequence). After removal of 6 bases from V and 2 bases from J, the junction contained 13 bases not matched to a gene. This CDR3 is 16 amino acids long.

This clonotype was seen only once. This sequence joins TRBV6-1 and TRBJ2-7; TRBD1 agrees at 7 bases. Germline-derived CDR1 and CDR2 are MNHNS and SASEGT. V lost 5 bases to trimming and J lost 2 bases; unmatched junction nucleotides: 9. The CDR3 sequence is 15 residues long. The CDR3 is CASSITGTEPYEQYF. CDR3 DNA sequence: TGTGCCAGCAGTATCACCGGGACAGAGCCCTACGAGCAGTACTTC.

This sequence joins TRBV28 and TRBJ2-2; D remains unclear. V was shortened by 3 bases and J by 6 bases, with 8 bases between the two germline ends. Germline V gene data show CDR1 as MDHEN and CDR2 as SYDVKM. This CDR3 contains 13 residues. DNA for the CDR3: TGTGCCAGCAGTTTTACGAGGCCCGGGGAGCTGTTTTTT. Translation: CASSFTRPGELFF.

This clonotype was observed many times. This chain links TRBV12-3 or TRBV12-4 with TRBJ2-3; D gene unclear. This CDR3 comprises 15 residues. The V end was cut by 3 bases, the J end by 0 bases, with 10 bases between. DNA of the CDR3: TGTGCCAGCAGTTTTCGTGGATATAGCACAGATACGCAGTATTTT. Protein: CASSFRGYSTDTQYF.

This clonotype appeared many times. The CDR3: CASSWDRPTDTQYF. CDR3 in DNA: TGTGCCAGCAGTTGGGACAGACCTACAGATACGCAGTATTTT. This chain joins TRBV28 and TRBJ2-3; TRBD1 aligns across 7 bases. Germline V gene lookup returns CDR1 MDHEN and CDR2 SYDVKM. This CDR3 comprises 14 residues. Losses at the gene ends were 4 bases for V and 3 bases for J; bases not matched to a gene: 4.

This clonotype appeared a few times. This sequence may be a read error, since a much larger clone differs from it by one base. The chain is built from TRBV12-3 or TRBV12-4 and TRBJ2-7, with a weak D call TRBD1 (5 bases). The CDR3 totals 12 residues. The V end lost 3 bases, the J end lost 6 bases, and 9 bases lay between the germline ends. This CDR3 is CASSFMGLEQYF. The CDR3 DNA sequence: TGTGCCAGCAGTTTTATGGGGCTCGAGCAGTACTTC.

This clonotype was seen only a few times. The V gene is TRBV7-3, the J gene TRBJ2-2, with D unresolved. CDR1 and CDR2 from the germline V gene are SGHTA and FQGTGA. V was pared by 1 base and J by 6 bases, with 9 bases between. CDR3 size: 14 residues. CDR3 region: CASSLSGGSGELFF. In DNA, the CDR3 is TGTGCCAGCAGCTTAAGTGGTGGTTCCGGGGAGCTGTTTTTT.

This clonotype was counted ten times or more. The gene calls are TRBV6-2 or TRBV6-3 and TRBJ1-1; D is ambiguous. The V gene's germline CDR1 is MNHEY and CDR2 SVGEGT. Trimming left V 7 bases short and J 1 base short, with 13 bases between. This CDR3 region has 14 residues. The CDR3 bases are TGTGCCAGCACCCCCGCCAGAGCGAACACTGAAGCTTTCTTT. Protein product: CASTPARANTEAFF.

The rearrangement links TRBV4-3 to TRBJ1-5; the D gene is possibly TRBD1 (5 bases). V was trimmed by 0 bases and J by 6 bases, leaving 12 bases between them. This CDR3 region has 15 residues. The V gene's germline CDR1 is LGHNA and CDR2 YSLEER. CDR3 nucleotide sequence: TGCGCCAGCAGCCAAGATGTAGGGGCAGGTCAGCCCCAGCATTTT. Protein product: CASSQDVGAGQPQHF.